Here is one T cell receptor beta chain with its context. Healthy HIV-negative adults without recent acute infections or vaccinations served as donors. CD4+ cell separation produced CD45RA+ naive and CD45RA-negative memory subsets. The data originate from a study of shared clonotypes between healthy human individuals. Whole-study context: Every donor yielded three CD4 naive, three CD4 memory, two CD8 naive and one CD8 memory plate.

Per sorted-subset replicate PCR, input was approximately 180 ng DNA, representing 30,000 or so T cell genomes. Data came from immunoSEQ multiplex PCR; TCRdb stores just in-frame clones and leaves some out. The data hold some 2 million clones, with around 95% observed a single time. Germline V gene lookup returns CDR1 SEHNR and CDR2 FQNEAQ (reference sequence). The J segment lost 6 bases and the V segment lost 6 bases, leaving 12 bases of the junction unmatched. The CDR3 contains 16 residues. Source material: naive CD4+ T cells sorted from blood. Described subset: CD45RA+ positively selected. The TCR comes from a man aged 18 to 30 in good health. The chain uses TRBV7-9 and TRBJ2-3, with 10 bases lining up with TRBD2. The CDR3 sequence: CASRPYTSGVRDTQYF. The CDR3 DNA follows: TGTGCCAGCAGGCCATATACTAGCGGGGTCCGGGATACGCAGTATTTT.